The 17 T cell receptor beta chains given below trace back to one sample, sequenced in a study of shared T cell receptors in the human thymus. The data were produced by immunoSEQ multiplex PCR, yet TCRdb's version contains in-frame clones alone and is incomplete. The sample has over 450,000 clones; 75% to 85% are singletons. These data are also associated with another study on human thymus T cells.

The sample taken for sequencing was thymocytes. These receptors were taken from a boy less than two years old with a congenital heart defect.

The table lists this clone with a few counts. V usage is TRBV4-1 and J usage is TRBJ2-5; 9 bases are a match to TRBD1. The assigned J gene may be wrong: the sequence end matches TRBJ2-7 better. Per germline, CDR1 MGHRA and CDR2 YSYEKL. The CDR3 is made up of 17 amino acids. CDR3 amino acids: CASSQDNFRDRANEQYF. Here the CDR3 DNA reads TGCGCCAGCAGCCAAGACAATTTCCGGGACAGGGCGAACGAGCAGTACTTC.

The rearrangement uses TRBV4-2 and TRBJ2-3, with TRBD2 matching 9 bases. J was trimmed by 7 bases and V by 1 base; bases with no gene match: 9. Germline-derived CDR1 and CDR2 are LGHNA and YNFKEQ. The CDR3 consists of 16 residues. CDR3 sequence (DNA): TGTGCCAGCAGCCAAGTTTCAGCGGGGGGCGCGAATACGCAGTATTTT. Translating gives CASSQVSAGGANTQYF.

The chain's CDR3 is CATSRGTGAGNTIYF. The DNA of the CDR3 is TGTGCCACCAGCAGAGGAACAGGGGCTGGAAACACCATATATTTT. The chain uses TRBV15 and TRBJ1-3, with 7 bases that match TRBD1. Trimming removed 1 base from V and 2 bases from J; junction bases left unmatched: 2. This CDR3 has 15 residues. Germline CDR1 is LNHNV and CDR2 is YYDKDF (reference sequence).

This clone was seen only once. This chain links TRBV7-9 with TRBJ2-2; 7 nucleotides line up with TRBD2. Germline assignment: CDR1 SEHNR and CDR2 FQNEAQ (reference sequence). CDR3 size: 17 residues. The J segment lost 1 base and the V segment lost 7 bases, leaving 12 bases of the junction unmatched. Here the CDR3 DNA reads TGTGCCAGCAACCCTCACCTGGGGGGGAGGAACACCGGGGAGCTGTTTTTT. Translated, it gives CASNPHLGGRNTGELFF.

This clone showed up just a few times. V is TRBV4-1 and J is TRBJ2-4; D is ambiguous. Deletions cut 0 bases from V and 0 bases from J, with 6 bases between. Germline CDR1 reads MGHRA; CDR2 reads YSYEKL. This CDR3 has 15 residues. CDR3 region: CASSQEHPAKNIQYF. CDR3 nucleotide sequence: TGCGCCAGCAGCCAAGAACACCCAGCCAAAAACATTCAGTACTTC.

The chain uses TRBV6-1 and TRBJ2-1; TRBD1 matches at 7 bases. The J segment lost 9 bases and the V segment lost 6 bases, leaving 8 bases of the junction unmatched. The CDR3 is 13 amino acids. Germline assignment: CDR1 MNHNS and CDR2 SASEGT. As DNA, the CDR3 is TGTGCCAGCAGGGAAACAGGGGATGGTGAGCAGTTCTTC. Amino acid sequence: CASRETGDGEQFF.

CDR3 residues: CASSFRTGGTQETQYF. The CDR3, as DNA: TGTGCCAGCAGCTTCCGGACAGGGGGAACCCAAGAGACCCAGTACTTC. The rearrangement links TRBV5-4 to TRBJ2-5; 10 bases are a match to TRBD1. Germline V gene lookup returns CDR1 SGHNT and CDR2 YYREEE (reference sequence). Unmatched junction bases numbered 5, after V lost 2 bases and J lost 1 base. The CDR3 consists of 16 residues.

This clone was seen a few times. The chain employs TRBV2 and TRBJ2-1; 13 nucleotides align to TRBD2. From germline, CDR1 is SNHLY and CDR2 FYNNEI. V lost 6 bases, J lost 7 bases, and 6 bases stayed unmatched. There are 15 residues in the CDR3. CDR3 loop: CASRPGTSGKNEQFF. In nucleotides, the CDR3 is TGTGCCAGCAGGCCCGGGACTAGCGGGAAAAATGAGCAGTTCTTC.

The chain carries TRBV5-1 and TRBJ2-3; D might be TRBD1 (6 bases). This CDR3 is 14 amino acids long. The V end lost 1 base, the J end lost 6 bases, and 12 bases lay between the germline ends. Germline CDR1 SGHRS, CDR2 YFSETQ. The CDR3 spells CASSLQGPGDTQYF. The CDR3 nucleotides read TGCGCCAGCAGCTTGCAGGGGCCGGGCGATACGCAGTATTTT.

The chain combines TRBV29-1 with TRBJ1-2, with D possibly being TRBD1 (6 bases). CDR3 length: 12 amino acids. V shed 6 bases and J shed 3 bases, with 11 bases lying between them. CDR1 and CDR2 (germline): SQVTM, ANQGSEA. CDR3 sequence reads: CSVSTGYYGYTF. Here the CDR3 DNA reads TGCAGCGTGAGCACAGGGTACTATGGCTACACCTTC.

The gene calls are TRBV19 and TRBJ1-2; D is unresolved. Germline CDR1 and CDR2: LNHDA and SQIVND (reference sequence). V dropped 3 bases and J dropped 2 bases, with 19 bases sitting between them. The CDR3 sequence is 17 residues long. CDR3 nucleotides: TGTGCCAGTAGTATTCCCCGTACCCGTACAGACAACTATGGCTACACCTTC. Amino acid sequence: CASSIPRTRTDNYGYTF. Filled out from reference TRBV19 and TRBJ1-2, the complete variable domain reads DGGITQSPKYLFRKEGQNVTLSCEQNLNHDAMYWYRQDPGQGLRLIYYSQIVNDFQKGDIAEGYSVSREKKESFPLTVTSAQKNPTAFYLCASSIPRTRTDNYGYTFGSGTRLTVV.

The chain recombines TRBV30 with TRBJ2-7; D may be TRBD2 (6 bases). Trimming took off 3 bases at V and 2 bases at J, with 14 bases between the two ends. The CDR3 is 14 residues long. Germline CDR1 GTSNPN, CDR2 SVGIG (reference sequence). In DNA, the CDR3 is TGTGCCTGGAGCCCTCGGGGGTCGGCCTACGAGCAGTACTTC. This gives the protein CAWSPRGSAYEQYF.

This clone occurred once. This chain links TRBV25-1 with TRBJ1-2; no clear D. This CDR3 region has 16 residues. V was trimmed by 5 bases and J by 9 bases, leaving 25 bases between them. Germline assignment: CDR1 MGHDK and CDR2 SYGVNS. CDR3 sequence: CASSRKWSGPAHSYTF. In DNA form, the CDR3 reads TGTGCCAGCAGTCGGAAATGGTCAGGTCCTGCGCATAGCTACACCTTC.

This clone turned up a few times. At the DNA level, this CDR3 is encoded by other sequences in the same sample as well. This chain joins TRBV11-2 and TRBJ1-5; TRBD1 aligns across 7 bases. CDR1 and CDR2 (germline): SGHAT, FQNNGV. Trimming took 6 bases from V and 3 from J; bases not matched to a gene: 5. The CDR3 totals 14 residues. CDR3 sequence reads: CASSQGTDNQPQHF. DNA for the CDR3: TGTGCCAGCAGTCAAGGGACAGACAATCAGCCCCAGCATTTT.

The chain couples TRBV19 to TRBJ2-7, with D hard to call. The germline V gene encodes CDR1 LNHDA and CDR2 SQIVND (reference sequence). Between the trimmed V and J ends, which lost 6 bases and 2 bases, there was a span of 17 bases. The CDR3 sequence is 15 residues long. The CDR3 protein is CASSPPVGPTYEQYF. As DNA, the CDR3 is TGTGCCAGTAGCCCCCCGGTGGGCCCCACCTACGAGCAGTACTTC.

This clone was counted once. The V gene is TRBV4-3, the J gene TRBJ1-4, with 9 nucleotides matching TRBD1. Germline assignment: CDR1 LGHNA and CDR2 YSLEER. The ends lost 3 bases at V and 7 bases at J; junction bases unmatched: 6. The CDR3 totals 15 residues. The CDR3 reads CASSQDRGFGEKLFF. The CDR3 DNA reads TGCGCCAGCAGCCAGGACAGGGGATTTGGTGAAAAACTGTTTTTT.

The V and J genes are TRBV27 and TRBJ2-2; TRBD2 might be the D (6 bases). Trimming took 2 bases from V and 7 from J, leaving 29 bases between them. There are 20 residues in the CDR3. CDR1 is MNHEY and CDR2 is SMNVEV in the germline V gene (reference sequence). CDR3 sequence: CASSLPPSVGGRISSGELFF. The CDR3 DNA reads as TGTGCCAGCAGTTTACCCCCCAGTGTAGGTGGGAGGATCAGTAGCGGGGAGCTGTTTTTT.